The entry that follows covers one TCR beta chain sequence. The sample comes from a study of blood T cells in healthy people across ages. A second roughly 6 to 11 cycle PCR used barcoded and J-beta primers. TCRdb itself ran the 5' RACE reads through MiXCR, one entry per CDR3 protein. Found here are 1,500,000 or so distinct CDR3 sequences, around 59% of them singletons; the top ten hold over 5%. The V end lost 1 base, the J end lost 5 bases, and 11 bases lay between the germline ends. This CDR3 is 14 amino acids long. Germline CDR1 reads SGHKS; CDR2 reads YYEKEE (reference sequence). This receptor was obtained from a man aged 18 to 29 in good health. Sequenced: blood. The V and J genes are TRBV5-5 and TRBJ2-3, with no clear D. The DNA of the CDR3 is TGTGCCAGCAGCTTGCTTCCGGCTATAGATACGCAGTATTTT. This translates into CASSLLPAIDTQYF.